This T cell receptor beta chain was captured in a study of cytomegalovirus exposure and HLA in healthy donors. The PCR contained 60 Vbeta and 13 Jbeta primers. Profiled with immunoSEQ multiplex PCR; TCRdb holds only in-frame clones, not every one. The data show 150,000 to 200,000 clones, under 90% seen once. This CDR3 has 16 residues. Germline loops: CDR1 SGHTA, CDR2 FQGNSA. The V end lost 1 base, the J end lost 7 bases, and 17 bases lay between the germline ends. The receptor's source is a man aged 25-45 years in good health and CMV-seropositive. The chain couples TRBV7-2 to TRBJ1-5; D remains unclear. Sequences were obtained from PBMCs. The CDR3 here is CASSLVYWGGYQPQHF. The CDR3 nucleotides are TGTGCCAGCAGCTTAGTTTATTGGGGAGGGTACCAGCCCCAGCATTTT.